Listed below are T cell receptor beta chains from one sample, sequenced in a study of control samples from healthy donors and cancer patients. Clones were sequenced by immunoSEQ multiplex PCR, and TCRdb holds only the in-frame ones, with some missing. Of 90,000 to 150,000 clones listed, approximately 88% are singletons. The specimen sequenced was blood. The receptors stem from a man in his forties in good health. Both conserved end residues are part of each CDR3. Fields, in order: clone size, D gene, J gene, V gene, CDR3 DNA, CDR3 protein. The D gene is left open where the match is weak. Clone size, where shown, is once, few, many, or a class for clones that have expanded.

.	TRBD1	TRBJ1-3	TRBV7-9	TGTGCCAGCAGCCCCGGGACAGGCCGCAGAAACACCATATATTTT	CASSPGTGRRNTIYF
.	TRBD1	TRBJ1-2	TRBV2	TGTGCCAGCAGTGTTGGGGGAGGGACAGGGGAAACCTATGGCTACACCTTC	CASSVGGGTGETYGYTF
.	.	TRBJ1-5	TRBV27	TGTGCCAGCAGTTTGGGGTGGGGCAATCAGCCCCAGCATTTT	CASSLGWGNQPQHF
.	.	TRBJ1-2	TRBV5-4	TGTGCCAGCAGCTTGTCGGGGTATGGCTACACCTTC	CASSLSGYGYTF
.	TRBD2	TRBJ2-3	TRBV24-1	TGTGCCACCAGTGAATCACGACTAGCGGGAGAATCAGATACGCAGTATTTT	CATSESRLAGESDTQYF
once	TRBD1	TRBJ1-5	TRBV19	TGTGCCAGTAGTACACGAAGGACAGGGGGCTTGAGCAATCAGCCCCAGCATTTT	CASSTRRTGGLSNQPQHF
.	.	TRBJ2-2	TRBV24-1	TGTGCCACTGGACTGACCGTGGGCGGGGAGCTGTTTTTT	CATGLTVGGELFF
.	TRBD2	TRBJ2-3	TRBV9	TGTGCCAGCAGCGTGGGGCTAGCGGGGGGCGGAGATACGCAGTATTTT	CASSVGLAGGGDTQYF
once	.	TRBJ1-5	TRBV15	TGTGCCACCAGCAGAGAGGCGGCGGCGGGGGGAAATCAGCCCCAGCATTTT	CATSREAAAGGNQPQHF
.	.	TRBJ1-5	TRBV7-6	TGTGCCAGCAGCTTATCGAGGGATCAGCCCCAGCATTTT	CASSLSRDQPQHF
.	.	TRBJ2-2	TRBV30	TGTGCCTGGAAAATCGGGGAGAACACCGGGGAGCTGTTTTTT	CAWKIGENTGELFF
.	TRBD1	TRBJ2-1	TRBV30	TGTGCCTGGAGCCTCGTTTCAGGGGGCCAGTTCTTC	CAWSLVSGGQFF
.	.	TRBJ1-5	TRBV7-3	TGTGCCAGCAGCCTCGGGGATGGACAGCCCCAGCATTTT	CASSLGDGQPQHF
.	.	TRBJ1-6	TRBV4-3	TGCGCCAGCAGCCAAGAGGGCAGCGTCCTCCACTTT	CASSQEGSVLHF
once	TRBD1	TRBJ1-6	TRBV19	TGTGCCAGTAGTAGACCGGGACAGGGGTCTTCACCCCTCCACTTT	CASSRPGQGSSPLHF
.	.	TRBJ1-2	TRBV5-4	TGTGCCAGCAGCTTCACCGGGGAAGGGTATGGCTACACCTTC	CASSFTGEGYGYTF
.	TRBD1	TRBJ1-2	TRBV30	TGTGCCTGGGGGACAGGGGGCGGCGGCTACACCTTC	CAWGTGGGGYTF
.	.	TRBJ1-4	TRBV27	TGTGCCAGCAGTCCCTGGGACGGAAGTGAAAAACTGTTTTTT	CASSPWDGSEKLFF
.	.	TRBJ2-1	TRBV7-8	TGTGCCAGCAGCCCGGGGGGCCTTTACAATGAGCAGTTCTTC	CASSPGGLYNEQFF
.	.	TRBJ1-1	TRBV29-1	TGCAGCGTTGCCCACTGGGACGGGACCGCTTTCTTT	CSVAHWDGTAFF
.	.	TRBJ1-1	TRBV5-1	TGCGCCAGCAGCTTGGCCCCGGGATCTATCCTGAACACTGAAGCTTTCTTT	CASSLAPGSILNTEAFF
.	.	TRBJ1-3	TRBV4-3	TGCGCCAGCAGCCAAAAGCATAGTTCGGCCCTAAACACCATATATTTT	CASSQKHSSALNTIYF
.	.	TRBJ1-1	TRBV18	TGTGCCAGCTCACCATGGGCCAGAGGGAACACTGAAGCTTTCTTT	CASSPWARGNTEAFF